A selection of T cell receptor beta chains follows, all from one sample in a study of cytomegalovirus exposure and HLA in healthy donors. Data came from immunoSEQ multiplex PCR; TCRdb stores just in-frame clones and leaves some out. Among 300,000 or so clones listed, over 75% were seen once. Sample: PBMCs. These receptor sequences come from a man aged 30 to 39 in good health and CMV-seronegative. Both conserved end residues are part of each CDR3. The order of the fields is V gene, D gene, clone size, J gene, CDR3 protein, CDR3 DNA. D genes are given only for firm matches. Only some rows state a clone size, as once, few, many or a class for expanded clones.

TRBV30,-,-,TRBJ2-1,CAWSRDEQFF,TGTGCCTGGAGTCGAGATGAGCAGTTCTTC
TRBV6-1,TRBD1,-,TRBJ2-7,CASGGQVGYEQYF,TGTGCCAGCGGGGGACAGGTGGGCTACGAGCAGTACTTC
TRBV5-1,TRBD1,-,TRBJ2-7,CASSSGQGAYEQYF,TGCGCCAGCAGCTCCGGACAGGGGGCTTACGAGCAGTACTTC
TRBV4-1,-,-,TRBJ1-2,CASSQDTGTDYGYTF,TGCGCCAGCAGCCAAGATACAGGGACGGACTATGGCTACACCTTC
TRBV6-6,-,-,TRBJ1-2,CASSPIADGYTF,TGTGCCAGCAGTCCCATCGCGGATGGCTACACCTTC
TRBV2,TRBD1,-,TRBJ2-7,CASHSDRSYEQYF,TGTGCCAGCCACTCGGACAGGTCGTACGAGCAGTACTTC
TRBV6-5,TRBD2,-,TRBJ2-1,CASSGGSGGNEQFF,TGTGCCAGCTCAGGTGGTAGCGGGGGAAATGAGCAGTTCTTC
TRBV7-9,TRBD1,once,TRBJ2-5,CASSYRQGTQETQYF,TGTGCCAGCAGTTACCGACAGGGGACCCAAGAGACCCAGTACTTC
TRBV7-2,-,-,TRBJ2-7,CASSPDRRGQYF,TGTGCCAGCAGTCCGGACAGGCGGGGGCAGTACTTC
TRBV7-8,-,once,TRBJ2-1,CASSSNNEQFF,TGTGCCAGCAGCTCCAACAATGAGCAGTTCTTC
TRBV18,-,-,TRBJ2-7,CASSQSHSGGTTGYEQYF,TGTGCCAGCTCACAAAGTCACAGTGGGGGGACCACCGGCTACGAGCAGTACTTC
TRBV5-1,TRBD1,-,TRBJ1-4,CASRPGQGNEKLFF,TGCGCCAGCAGGCCGGGACAGGGTAATGAAAAACTGTTTTTT
TRBV9,-,-,TRBJ2-1,CASSARQLYNEQFF,TGTGCCAGCAGCGCACGACAGCTCTACAATGAGCAGTTCTTC
TRBV6-5,-,-,TRBJ2-7,CASTESGRYEQYF,TGTGCCAGCACGGAATCAGGCCGTTACGAGCAGTACTTC
TRBV18,TRBD1,-,TRBJ1-2,CASSPYDRGQVSGYTF,TGTGCCAGCTCACCCTACGACAGGGGGCAAGTGAGTGGCTACACCTTC
TRBV4-2,-,-,TRBJ1-5,CASSHLRGANQPQHF,TGTGCCAGCAGCCATCTCCGGGGGGCCAATCAGCCCCAGCATTTT
TRBV7-2,-,-,TRBJ2-7,CASRPTTSGVYEQYF,TGTGCCAGCAGACCTACCACTAGTGGCGTCTACGAGCAGTACTTC
TRBV15,-,-,TRBJ1-6,CATSRGGRGNYSPLHF,TGTGCCACCAGCCGAGGGGGTCGGGGGAACTATTCACCCCTCCACTTT
TRBV9,-,-,TRBJ2-1,CASSASNRDLYNEQFF,TGTGCCAGCAGCGCCTCAAACCGGGACTTATACAATGAGCAGTTCTTC
TRBV19,TRBD1,-,TRBJ1-5,CASGRTPDRRKSNQPQHF,TGTGCCAGTGGTAGAACCCCGGACAGGAGAAAAAGCAATCAGCCCCAGCATTTT
TRBV6-1,-,-,TRBJ1-4,CASLRGTTNEKLFF,TGTGCCAGCCTACGGGGGACAACTAATGAAAAACTGTTTTTT
TRBV19,-,-,TRBJ2-4,CASSISETAKNIQYF,TGTGCCAGTAGTATTTCGGAGACAGCCAAAAACATTCAGTACTTC
TRBV5-6,TRBD1,-,TRBJ1-1,CASSHLTTGVKDTEAFF,TGTGCCAGCAGCCATCTTACTACAGGGGTTAAGGACACTGAAGCTTTCTTT
TRBV2,-,-,TRBJ1-6,CASSRTQTGTAHNSPLHF,TGTGCCAGCAGTAGAACCCAAACAGGGACGGCGCATAATTCACCCCTCCACTTT
TRBV27,TRBD1,-,TRBJ1-1,CASYRGRNFFEAFF,TGTGCCAGCTACAGGGGGCGGAACTTCTTCGAAGCTTTCTTT
TRBV2,TRBD2,-,TRBJ2-1,CASMGLAGLPSGNEQFF,TGTGCCAGCATGGGACTAGCGGGGCTCCCCTCTGGCAATGAGCAGTTCTTC
TRBV13,-,-,TRBJ1-2,CASRKGGQFIGYTF,TGTGCCAGCAGGAAGGGGGGGCAGTTTATTGGCTACACCTTC
TRBV2,-,-,TRBJ1-5,CASSSTGGGNQPQHF,TGTGCCAGCAGTTCAACCGGGGGTGGAAATCAGCCCCAGCATTTT
TRBV15,-,-,TRBJ2-7,CVTSSYGTSYEQYF,TGTGTCACCAGCAGTTACGGGACATCCTACGAGCAGTACTTC
TRBV19,TRBD1,-,TRBJ2-1,CASSSRQGRYNEQFF,TGTGCCAGTAGTAGTCGACAGGGTCGATACAATGAGCAGTTCTTC
TRBV5-6,-,-,TRBJ2-2,CASSPISSKELFF,TGTGCCAGCAGCCCTATATCTAGCAAGGAGCTGTTTTTT
TRBV6-1,-,-,TRBJ2-5,CASSPEATGLETQYF,TGTGCCAGCAGTCCAGAGGCAACGGGGTTGGAGACCCAGTACTTC
TRBV14,-,-,TRBJ2-1,CASSQDRRAAHEQFF,TGTGCCAGCAGCCAAGATAGGCGCGCGGCCCATGAGCAGTTCTTC
TRBV11-2,TRBD1,-,TRBJ2-2,CASSLTGQVPGELFF,TGTGCCAGCAGCCTAACGGGACAGGTGCCCGGGGAGCTGTTTTTT
TRBV7-9,-,few,TRBJ2-7,CASSPRVRYEQYF,TGTGCCAGCAGCCCCCGGGTAAGGTACGAGCAGTACTTC
TRBV11-2,TRBD2,-,TRBJ2-1,CASSPTPSGGWHEQFF,TGTGCCAGCAGCCCAACCCCAAGCGGGGGGTGGCATGAGCAGTTCTTC
TRBV15,-,-,TRBJ1-1,CATSRELENTEAFF,TGTGCCACCAGCAGGGAGTTAGAGAACACTGAAGCTTTCTTT
TRBV6-5,-,-,TRBJ1-4,CASSYEGATNEKLFF,TGTGCCAGCAGTTACGAGGGTGCAACTAATGAAAAACTGTTTTTT
TRBV19,-,-,TRBJ2-7,CASSIVGGPGYEQYF,TGTGCCAGTAGTATAGTGGGAGGACCGGGCTACGAGCAGTACTTC
TRBV30,TRBD1,-,TRBJ1-2,CAWNGRGLGGYTF,TGTGCCTGGAATGGCAGGGGGCTGGGTGGCTACACCTTC
TRBV6-6,TRBD1,-,TRBJ1-1,CASSQGQALKAFF,TGTGCCAGCAGCCAGGGACAGGCCCTAAAAGCTTTCTTT
TRBV6-7,-,-,TRBJ2-1,CASREPGHLLYNEQFF,TGTGCCAGCAGAGAGCCTGGACACCTACTCTACAATGAGCAGTTCTTC
TRBV7-2,TRBD1,-,TRBJ2-5,CASSLVGQRRLYQETQYF,TGTGCCAGCAGCTTAGTGGGACAGCGAAGATTGTACCAAGAGACCCAGTACTTC
TRBV2,TRBD1,-,TRBJ1-6,CASYRGDSPLHF,TGTGCCAGCTACAGGGGTGATTCACCCCTCCACTTT
TRBV9,-,-,TRBJ2-3,CASSVGGGSADTQYF,TGTGCCAGCAGCGTAGGGGGAGGTTCGGCAGATACGCAGTATTTT